This TCR beta chain was sequenced during a study of T cells in Graves' hyperthyroidism and ophthalmopathy. General study results and limits: Most thyroid clonotypes with frequency above 0.001 were detected in blood. Median prediction lead before ophthalmopathy onset was 6.5 to 7 months with the model. A model of 13 V-J features distinguished ophthalmopathy from stable hyperthyroidism.

TCR beta CDR3 sequences were amplified from RNA transcripts. HTBI primers drove first-round RT-PCR of the TCR CDR3. TCRdb re-derived calls from the multiplex PCR reads in MiXCR, one entry per CDR3 protein. The sample has 450,000 to 700,000 distinct CDR3 sequences, roughly 46% seen once. Turning to this clonotype: What it recognizes is unknown.

Uncontrolled infection, other autoimmune disease, pregnancy and lactation each barred patients from inclusion. This CDR3 comprises 14 residues. Germline V lookup: CDR1 WSHSY, CDR2 SAAADI. V gave up 7 bases and J gave up 3 bases; unmatched junction bases: 8. The chain couples TRBV10-2 to TRBJ2-7, with TRBD2 matching 8 bases. The source of this sequence is an adult woman with Graves' disease, either hyperthyroidism or ophthalmopathy (not recorded which). The sequenced sample was peripheral blood or thyroid tissue (not recorded which). DNA of the CDR3: TGCGCCAGCACCGGGTTGCGGGGGGACTACGAGCAGTACTTC. Translation gives CASTGLRGDYEQYF.